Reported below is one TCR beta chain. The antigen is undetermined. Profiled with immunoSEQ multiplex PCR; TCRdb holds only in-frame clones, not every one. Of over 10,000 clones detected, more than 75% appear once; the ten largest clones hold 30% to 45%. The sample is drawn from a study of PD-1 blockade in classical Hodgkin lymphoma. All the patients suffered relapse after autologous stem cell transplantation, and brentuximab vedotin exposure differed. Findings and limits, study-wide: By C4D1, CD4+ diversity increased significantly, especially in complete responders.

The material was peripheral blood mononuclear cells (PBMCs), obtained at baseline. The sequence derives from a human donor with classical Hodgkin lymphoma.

The CDR3 sequence: CAISAPREAAGSYNEQFF. The CDR3 bases are TGTGCCATCAGTGCCCCCCGGGAGGCAGCCGGCTCCTACAATGAGCAGTTCTTC. V is TRBV10-3 and J is TRBJ2-1, with 7 bases matching TRBD2. From germline, CDR1 is ENHRY and CDR2 SYGVKD. J was trimmed by 0 bases and V by 4 bases; bases with no gene match: 12. The CDR3 contains 18 residues.